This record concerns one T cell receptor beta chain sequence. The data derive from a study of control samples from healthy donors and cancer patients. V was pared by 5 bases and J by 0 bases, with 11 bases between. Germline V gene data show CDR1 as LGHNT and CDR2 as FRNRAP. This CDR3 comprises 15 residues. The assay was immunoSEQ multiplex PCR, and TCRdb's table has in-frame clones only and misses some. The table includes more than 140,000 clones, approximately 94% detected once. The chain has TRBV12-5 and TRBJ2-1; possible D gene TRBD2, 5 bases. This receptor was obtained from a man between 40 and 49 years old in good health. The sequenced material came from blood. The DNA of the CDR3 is TGTGCTAGTGGTCTAGGACTTACCTCCTACAATGAGCAGTTCTTC. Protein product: CASGLGLTSYNEQFF. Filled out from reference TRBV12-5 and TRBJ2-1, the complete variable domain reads DARVTQTPRHKVTEMGQEVTMRCQPILGHNTVFWYRQTMMQGLELLAYFRNRAPLDDSGMPKDRFSAEMPDATLATLKIQPSEPRDSAVYFCASGLGLTSYNEQFFGPGTRLTVL.